The rows below give T cell receptor beta chains drawn from one sample of a study of T cell clones after liver transplantation. Assay: immunoSEQ multiplex PCR; the TCRdb copy retains only in-frame clones and omits some. The sample shows 55,000 to 75,000 clones, roughly 70% of them seen only once. Material: CD4+ T cells from blood, obtained at the approximately 16-month timepoint. The receptors come from a human patient who received a liver transplant. Some T cells may possibly be graft donor cells. Both conserved end residues are part of each CDR3. D genes are given only for firm matches. The size field is filled for only some rows; it gives once, few, many or a size class.

>TRBV6-1|TRBJ2-3|NA|NA
TGTGCCAGCAGTGGATCCACAGATACGCAGTATTTT
CASSGSTDTQYF
>TRBV9|TRBJ1-2|NA|once
TGTGCCAGCAGCGTAGGTAAAGGAGGGCAGACTAACTATGGCTACACCTTC
CASSVGKGGQTNYGYTF
>TRBV19|TRBJ2-5|TRBD1|NA
TGTGCCAGTAAATCCGGGACAGGGGCCAAGACCCAGTACTTC
CASKSGTGAKTQYF
>TRBV11-3|TRBJ2-2|NA|NA
TGTGCCAGCAGCTTAGAACAGGGAGGGAACACCGGGGAGCTGTTTTTT
CASSLEQGGNTGELFF
>TRBV2|TRBJ1-4|NA|NA
TGTGCCAGCAGCGCTCCTGCGGGTGAAAAACTGTTTTTT
CASSAPAGEKLFF
>TRBV7-9|TRBJ2-3|NA|NA
TGTGCCAGCAGTCATCAAGGGGGCACAGATACGCAGTATTTT
CASSHQGGTDTQYF
>TRBV10-2|TRBJ2-3|NA|NA
TGCGCCAGCAAGTGGGACACAGATACGCAGTATTTT
CASKWDTDTQYF
>TRBV5-1|TRBJ1-5|TRBD1|NA
TGCGCCAGCAGCTCCGGGACAGGGGAAACGGGCAATCAGCCCCAGCATTTT
CASSSGTGETGNQPQHF
>TRBV7-9|TRBJ1-2|TRBD1|once
TGTGCCAGCAGCTTTGACTCCGGGACAGGGGGCGGCTACACCTTC
CASSFDSGTGGGYTF
>TRBV5-6|TRBJ1-2|NA|NA
TGTGCCAGCAGCTCCCGTTGGGGCTACACCTTC
CASSSRWGYTF
>TRBV7-9|TRBJ2-5|TRBD2|NA
TGTGCCAGCAGCCCCGGGACTAGCGGGAGCAGGGGCCAAGAGACCCAGTACTTC
CASSPGTSGSRGQETQYF
>TRBV5-1|TRBJ2-3|TRBD1|once
TGCGCCAGCAGGATTCAAACAGGGGGATGGACAGATACGCAGTATTTT
CASRIQTGGWTDTQYF
>TRBV19|TRBJ2-3|NA|few
TGTGCCAGTCAGTCGGACTCGGTGGATACGCAGTATTTT
CASQSDSVDTQYF
>TRBV11-2|TRBJ2-1|NA|NA
TGTGCCAGCAGCTCTTATTACAATGAGCAGTTCTTC
CASSSYYNEQFF
>TRBV9|TRBJ2-6|NA|NA
TGTGCCAGCAGCGCCCAGCCAAGGCCGGCCTCTGGGGCCAACGTCCTGACTTTC
CASSAQPRPASGANVLTF
>TRBV6-6|TRBJ1-1|NA|NA
TGTGCCAGCAGCCTAAAACAGGGCCGACCTTTCTTT
CASSLKQGRPFF